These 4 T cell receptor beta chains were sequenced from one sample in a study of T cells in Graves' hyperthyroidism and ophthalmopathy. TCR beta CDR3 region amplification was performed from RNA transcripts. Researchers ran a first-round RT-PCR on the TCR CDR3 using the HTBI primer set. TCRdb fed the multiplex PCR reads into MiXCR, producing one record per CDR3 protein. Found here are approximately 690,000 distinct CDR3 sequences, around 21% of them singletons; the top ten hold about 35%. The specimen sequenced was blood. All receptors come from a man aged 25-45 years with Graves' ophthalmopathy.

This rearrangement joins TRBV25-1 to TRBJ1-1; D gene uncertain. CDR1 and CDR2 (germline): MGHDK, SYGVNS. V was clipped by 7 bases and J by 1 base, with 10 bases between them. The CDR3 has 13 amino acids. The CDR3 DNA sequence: TGTGCCAGCACAATGTCGCAGAACACTGAAGCTTTCTTT. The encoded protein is CASTMSQNTEAFF. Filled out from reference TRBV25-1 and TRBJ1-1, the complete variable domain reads EADIYQTPRYLVIGTGKKITLECSQTMGHDKMYWYQQDPGMELHLIHYSYGVNSTEKGDLSSESTVSRIRTEHFPLTLESARPSHTSQYLCASTMSQNTEAFFGQGTRLTVV.

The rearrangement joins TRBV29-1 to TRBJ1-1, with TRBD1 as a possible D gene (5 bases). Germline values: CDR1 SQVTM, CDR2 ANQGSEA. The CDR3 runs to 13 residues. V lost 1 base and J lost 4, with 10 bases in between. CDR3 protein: CSVEGRQGTEAFF. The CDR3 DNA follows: TGCAGCGTTGAAGGGCGGCAGGGCACTGAAGCTTTCTTT.

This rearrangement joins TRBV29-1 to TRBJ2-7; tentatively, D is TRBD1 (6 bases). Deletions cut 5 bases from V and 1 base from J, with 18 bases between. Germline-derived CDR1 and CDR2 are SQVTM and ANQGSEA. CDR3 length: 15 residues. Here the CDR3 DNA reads TGCAGCGTTTGGCTTAGGGACAAGGGTTCCTACGAGCAGTACTTC. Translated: CSVWLRDKGSYEQYF.

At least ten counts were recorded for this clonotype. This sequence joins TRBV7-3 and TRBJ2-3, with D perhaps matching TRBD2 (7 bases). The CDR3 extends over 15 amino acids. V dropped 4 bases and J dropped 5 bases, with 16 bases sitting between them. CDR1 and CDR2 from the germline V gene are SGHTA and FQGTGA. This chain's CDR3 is CASSSNTGRGDTQYF. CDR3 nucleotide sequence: TGTGCCAGCAGCTCCAACACAGGGAGGGGAGATACGCAGTATTTT. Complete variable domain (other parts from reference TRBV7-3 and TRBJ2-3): GAGVSQTPSNKVTEKGKYVELRCDPISGHTALYWYRQSLGQGPEFLIYFQGTGAADDSGLPNDRFFAVRPEGSVSTLKIQRTERGDSAVYLCASSSNTGRGDTQYFGPGTRLTVL.